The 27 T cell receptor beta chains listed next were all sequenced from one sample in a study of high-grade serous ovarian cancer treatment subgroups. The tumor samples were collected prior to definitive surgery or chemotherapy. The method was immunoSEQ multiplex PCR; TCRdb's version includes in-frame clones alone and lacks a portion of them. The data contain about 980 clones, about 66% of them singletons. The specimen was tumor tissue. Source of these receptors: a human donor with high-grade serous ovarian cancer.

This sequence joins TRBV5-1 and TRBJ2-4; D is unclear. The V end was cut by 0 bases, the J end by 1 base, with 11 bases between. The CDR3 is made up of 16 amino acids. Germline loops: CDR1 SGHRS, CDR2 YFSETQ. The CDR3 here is CASSLGAIVAKNIQYF. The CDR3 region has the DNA TGCGCCAGCAGCTTGGGGGCCATCGTGGCCAAAAACATTCAGTACTTC. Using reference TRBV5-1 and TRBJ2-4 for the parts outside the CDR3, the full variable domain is KAGVTQTPRYLIKTRGQQVTLSCSPISGHRSVSWYQQTPGQGLQFLFEYFSETQRNKGNFPGRFSGRQFSNSRSEMNVSTLELGDSALYLCASSLGAIVAKNIQYFGAGTRLSVL.

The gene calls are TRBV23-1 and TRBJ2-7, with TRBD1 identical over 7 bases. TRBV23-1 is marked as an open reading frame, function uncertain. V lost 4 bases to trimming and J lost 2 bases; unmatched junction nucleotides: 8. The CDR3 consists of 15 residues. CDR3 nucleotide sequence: TGCGCCAGCAGTCGGGGCAGGGGGATCCCCTACGAGCAGTACTTC. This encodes CASSRGRGIPYEQYF.

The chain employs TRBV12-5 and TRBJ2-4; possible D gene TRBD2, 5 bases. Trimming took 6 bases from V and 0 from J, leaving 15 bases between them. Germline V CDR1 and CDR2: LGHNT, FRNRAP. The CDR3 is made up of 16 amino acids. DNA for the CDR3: TGTGCTAGTGGCCCGGGGTTTTCCCTAGCCAAAAACATTCAGTACTTC. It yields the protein CASGPGFSLAKNIQYF. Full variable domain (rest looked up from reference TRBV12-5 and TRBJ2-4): DARVTQTPRHKVTEMGQEVTMRCQPILGHNTVFWYRQTMMQGLELLAYFRNRAPLDDSGMPKDRFSAEMPDATLATLKIQPSEPRDSAVYFCASGPGFSLAKNIQYFGAGTRLSVL.

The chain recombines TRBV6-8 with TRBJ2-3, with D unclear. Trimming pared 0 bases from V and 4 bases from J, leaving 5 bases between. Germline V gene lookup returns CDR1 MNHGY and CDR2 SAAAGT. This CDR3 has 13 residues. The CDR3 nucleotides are TGTGCCAGCAGTTACTCTGGGTCAGATACGCAGTATTTT. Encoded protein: CASSYSGSDTQYF.

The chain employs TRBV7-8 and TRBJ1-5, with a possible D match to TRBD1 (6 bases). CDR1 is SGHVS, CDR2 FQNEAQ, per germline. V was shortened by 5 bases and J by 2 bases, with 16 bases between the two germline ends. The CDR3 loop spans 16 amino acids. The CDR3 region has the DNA TGTGCCAGCAGCCTACACAGGGACCATGGCAATCAGCCCCAGCATTTT. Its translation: CASSLHRDHGNQPQHF.

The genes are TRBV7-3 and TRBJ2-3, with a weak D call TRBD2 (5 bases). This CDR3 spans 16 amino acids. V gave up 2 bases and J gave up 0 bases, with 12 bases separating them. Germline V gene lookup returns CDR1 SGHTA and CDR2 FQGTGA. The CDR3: CASSLGGRGSTDTQYF. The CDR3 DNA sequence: TGTGCCAGCAGCTTAGGTGGCCGGGGAAGCACAGATACGCAGTATTTT.

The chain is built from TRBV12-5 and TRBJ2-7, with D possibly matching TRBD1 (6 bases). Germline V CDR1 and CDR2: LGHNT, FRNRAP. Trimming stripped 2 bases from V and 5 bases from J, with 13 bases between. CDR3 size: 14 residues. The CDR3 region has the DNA TGTGCTAGTGGTTTGACATTCCCAGGGGACGAGCAGTACTTC. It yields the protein CASGLTFPGDEQYF.

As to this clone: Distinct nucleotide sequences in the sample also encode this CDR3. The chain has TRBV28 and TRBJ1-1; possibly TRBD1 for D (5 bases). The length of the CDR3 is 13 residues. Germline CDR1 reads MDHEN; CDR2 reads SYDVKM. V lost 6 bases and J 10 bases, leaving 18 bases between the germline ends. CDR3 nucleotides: TGTGCCAGCAGCCCGGCAATACGGACAAGAGCTTTCTTT. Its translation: CASSPAIRTRAFF.

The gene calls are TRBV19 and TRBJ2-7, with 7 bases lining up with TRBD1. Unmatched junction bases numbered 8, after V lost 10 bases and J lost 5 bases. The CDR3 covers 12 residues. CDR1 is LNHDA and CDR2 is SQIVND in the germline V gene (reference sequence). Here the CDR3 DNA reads TGTGCCACTGCGACAGGGCCCCACGAGCAGTACTTC. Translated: CATATGPHEQYF.

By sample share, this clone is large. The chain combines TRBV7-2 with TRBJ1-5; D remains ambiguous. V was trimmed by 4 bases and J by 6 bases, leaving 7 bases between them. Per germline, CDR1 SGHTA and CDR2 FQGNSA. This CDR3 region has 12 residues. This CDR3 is CASSSGSQPQHF. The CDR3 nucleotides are TGTGCCAGCAGCTCGGGTTCTCAGCCCCAGCATTTT.

CDR3 in amino acids: CASSLGLPGLAAYNEQFF. The CDR3 bases are TGTGCCAGCAGCCTAGGCTTACCGGGACTAGCGGCCTACAATGAGCAGTTCTTC. The V gene is TRBV7-9, the J gene TRBJ2-1, with 11 bases aligning to TRBD2. J was trimmed by 2 bases and V by 5 bases; bases with no gene match: 11. The germline V gene encodes CDR1 SEHNR and CDR2 FQNEAQ (reference sequence). The length of the CDR3 is 18 residues.

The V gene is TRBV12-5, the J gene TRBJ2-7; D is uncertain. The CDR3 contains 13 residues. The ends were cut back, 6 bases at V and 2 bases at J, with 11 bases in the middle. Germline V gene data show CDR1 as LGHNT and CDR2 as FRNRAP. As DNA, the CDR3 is TGTGCTAGTGGCTGGGGTACTCCCTACGAGCAGTACTTC. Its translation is CASGWGTPYEQYF.

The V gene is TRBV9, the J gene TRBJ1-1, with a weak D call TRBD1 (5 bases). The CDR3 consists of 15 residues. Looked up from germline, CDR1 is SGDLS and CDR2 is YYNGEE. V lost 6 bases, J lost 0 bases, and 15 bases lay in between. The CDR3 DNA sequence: TGTGCCAGCACCGAACTTACGGACATGAACACTGAAGCTTTCTTT. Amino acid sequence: CASTELTDMNTEAFF. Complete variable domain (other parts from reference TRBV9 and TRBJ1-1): DSGVTQTPKHLITATGQRVTLRCSPRSGDLSVYWYQQSLDQGLQFLIQYYNGEERAKGNILERFSAQQFPDLHSELNLSSLELGDSALYFCASTELTDMNTEAFFGQGTRLTVV.

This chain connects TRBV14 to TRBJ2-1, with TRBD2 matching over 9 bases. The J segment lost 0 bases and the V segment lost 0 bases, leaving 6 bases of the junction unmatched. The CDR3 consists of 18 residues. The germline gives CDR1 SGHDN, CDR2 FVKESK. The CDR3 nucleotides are TGTGCCAGCAGCCAAGATTTGAGCGGGAGGACCTCCTACAATGAGCAGTTCTTC. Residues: CASSQDLSGRTSYNEQFF.

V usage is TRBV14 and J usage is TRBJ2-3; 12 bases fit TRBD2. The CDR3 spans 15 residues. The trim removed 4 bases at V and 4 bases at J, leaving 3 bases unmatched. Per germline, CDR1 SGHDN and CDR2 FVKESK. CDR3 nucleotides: TGTGCCAGCAGCCTACGACTAGCGGGAGCAGATACGCAGTATTTT. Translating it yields CASSLRLAGADTQYF.

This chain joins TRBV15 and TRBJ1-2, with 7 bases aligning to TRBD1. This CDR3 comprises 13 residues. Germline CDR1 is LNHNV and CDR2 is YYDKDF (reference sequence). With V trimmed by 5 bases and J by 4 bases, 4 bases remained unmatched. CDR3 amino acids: CATSRQGGYGYTF. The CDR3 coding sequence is TGTGCCACCAGCCGACAGGGTGGCTATGGCTACACCTTC.

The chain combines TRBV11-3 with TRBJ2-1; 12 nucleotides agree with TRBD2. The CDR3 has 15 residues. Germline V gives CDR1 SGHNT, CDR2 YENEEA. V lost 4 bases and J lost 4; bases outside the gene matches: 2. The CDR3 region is CASSSSGRVYNEQFF. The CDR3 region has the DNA TGTGCCAGCAGCTCTAGCGGGAGGGTATACAATGAGCAGTTCTTC.

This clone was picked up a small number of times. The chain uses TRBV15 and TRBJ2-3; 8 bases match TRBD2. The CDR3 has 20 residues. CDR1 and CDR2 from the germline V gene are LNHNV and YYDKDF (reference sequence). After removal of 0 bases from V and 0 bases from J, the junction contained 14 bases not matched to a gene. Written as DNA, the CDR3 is TGTGCCACCAGCAGAGACCCGGGGACTAGACTGCCTGCTAGCACAGATACGCAGTATTTT. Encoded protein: CATSRDPGTRLPASTDTQYF.

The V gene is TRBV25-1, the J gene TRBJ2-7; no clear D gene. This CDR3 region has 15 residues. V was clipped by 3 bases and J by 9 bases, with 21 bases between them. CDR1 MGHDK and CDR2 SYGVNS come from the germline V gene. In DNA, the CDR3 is TGTGCCAGCAGTGATTCAGGTCCGGCTATAGATCGGCAGTACTTC. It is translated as CASSDSGPAIDRQYF.

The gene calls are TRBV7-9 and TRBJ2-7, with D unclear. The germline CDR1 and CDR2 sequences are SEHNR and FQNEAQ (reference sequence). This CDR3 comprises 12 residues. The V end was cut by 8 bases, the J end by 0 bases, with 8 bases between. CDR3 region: CASGDGSYEQYF. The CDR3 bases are TGTGCCAGCGGTGACGGCTCCTACGAGCAGTACTTC. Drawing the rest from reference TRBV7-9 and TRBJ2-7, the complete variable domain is DTGVSQNPRHKITKRGQNVTFRCDPISEHNRLYWYRQTLGQGPEFLTYFQNEAQLEKSRLLSDRFSAERPKGSFSTLEIQRTEQGDSAMYLCASGDGSYEQYFGPGTRLTVT.

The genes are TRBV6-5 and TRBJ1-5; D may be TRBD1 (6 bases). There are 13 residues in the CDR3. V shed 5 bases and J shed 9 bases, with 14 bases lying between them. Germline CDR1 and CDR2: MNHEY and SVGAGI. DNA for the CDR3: TGTGCCAGCAGTCAGGGGCTCGATCTGCCCCAGCATTTT. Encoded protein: CASSQGLDLPQHF.

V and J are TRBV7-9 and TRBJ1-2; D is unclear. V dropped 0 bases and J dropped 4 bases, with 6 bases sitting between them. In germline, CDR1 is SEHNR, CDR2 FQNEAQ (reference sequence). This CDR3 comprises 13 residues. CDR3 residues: CASSLAQAYGYTF. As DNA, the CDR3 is TGTGCCAGCAGCTTAGCGCAGGCCTATGGCTACACCTTC.

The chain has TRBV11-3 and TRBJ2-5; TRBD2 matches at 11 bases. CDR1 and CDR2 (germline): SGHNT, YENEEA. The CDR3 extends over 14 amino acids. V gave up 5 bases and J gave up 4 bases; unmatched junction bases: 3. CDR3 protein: CASSPGLAGETQYF. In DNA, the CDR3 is TGTGCCAGCAGCCCCGGACTAGCGGGAGAGACCCAGTACTTC. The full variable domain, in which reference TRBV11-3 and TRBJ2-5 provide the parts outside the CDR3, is EAGVVQSPRYKIIEKKQPVAFWCNPISGHNTLYWYLQNLGQGPELLIRYENEEAVDDSQLPKDRFSAERLKGVDSTLKIQPAELGDSAVYLCASSPGLAGETQYFGPGTRLLVL.

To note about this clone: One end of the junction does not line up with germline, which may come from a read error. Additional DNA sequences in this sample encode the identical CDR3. The CDR3 spells CATSRDTGKGLSNQPQHF. CDR3 nucleotides: TGTGCCACCAGCAGAGATACGGGGAAGGGGCTGAGCAATCAGCCTCAGCATTTT. The chain links TRBV15 to TRBJ1-5; D might be TRBD1 (5 bases). The CDR3 has 18 amino acids. Per the germline V gene, CDR1 is LNHNV and CDR2 is YYDKDF (reference sequence). The whole variable domain, filled in from reference TRBV15 and TRBJ1-5, reads DAMVIQNPRYQVTQFGKPVTLSCSQTLNHNVMYWYQQKSSQAPKLLFHYYDKDFNNEADTPDNFQSRRPNTSFCFLDIRSPGLGDTAMYLCATSRDTGKGLSNQPQHFGDGTRLSIL.

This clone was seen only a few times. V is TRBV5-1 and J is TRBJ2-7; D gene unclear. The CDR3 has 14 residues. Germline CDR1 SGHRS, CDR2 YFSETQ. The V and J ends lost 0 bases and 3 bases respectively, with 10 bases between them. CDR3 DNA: TGCGCCAGCAGCTTGGCGGTTCTAAACTACGAGCAGTACTTC. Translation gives CASSLAVLNYEQYF. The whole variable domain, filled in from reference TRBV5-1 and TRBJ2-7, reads KAGVTQTPRYLIKTRGQQVTLSCSPISGHRSVSWYQQTPGQGLQFLFEYFSETQRNKGNFPGRFSGRQFSNSRSEMNVSTLELGDSALYLCASSLAVLNYEQYFGPGTRLTVT.

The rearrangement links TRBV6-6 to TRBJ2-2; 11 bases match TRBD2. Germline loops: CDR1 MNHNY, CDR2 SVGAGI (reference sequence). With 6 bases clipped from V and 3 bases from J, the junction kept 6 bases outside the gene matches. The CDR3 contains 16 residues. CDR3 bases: TGTGCCAGCAGCCTAGCGGGAGGATCGGACACCGGGGAGCTGTTTTTT. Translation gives CASSLAGGSDTGELFF.

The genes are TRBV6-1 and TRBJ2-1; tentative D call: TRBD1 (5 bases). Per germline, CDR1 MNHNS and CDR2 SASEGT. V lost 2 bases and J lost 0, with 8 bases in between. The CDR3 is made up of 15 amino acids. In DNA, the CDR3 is TGTGCCAGCAGTGAACGGACAAGCTCCTACAATGAGCAGTTCTTC. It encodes CASSERTSSYNEQFF.